This T cell receptor (beta chain) derives from a study of CD8 T cells in Susac syndrome (dated by TCRdb to about 2019). Concerning the study at large: Whether CD8+ T cell activation and differentiation in Susac syndrome was antigen driven was tested using repertoire sequencing. Points the paper makes about the study in general: The TCR sequencing and HLA analysis was acknowledged to have included a relatively small number of individuals.

Regarding this clonotype: Its antigen remains unidentified. Per-base qualities were not stored, and no clone one base away is much larger.

The junction shows trimming of 6 bases on V and 2 bases on J, plus 11 bases between the germline ends. Taken from cysteine to phenylalanine, the CDR3 has 15 residues. The CDR3 DNA has 45 bases and is translated from base 1. RNA was extracted using the RNeasy kit, and about 0.45 to 1 microgram was reverse transcribed with random hexamers. TCR beta CDR3 regions were amplified with the immunoSEQ multiplex PCR assay covering 54 Vbeta and 13 Jbeta segments. To correct PCR amplification bias, a synthetic template baseline was used for both primer optimization and computational correction. Concerning the study's data processing: Only productive sequences were kept, with reads annotated to V, D and J genes according to IMGT and analyzed in immunoSEQ Analyzer. Clonality was computed as one minus Shannon entropy normalized by log2 of the number of productive unique sequences. For each patient and control, public and private clones were evaluated within the 100 most prevalent clones. Susac-specific clones were defined as absent from healthy and MS cohorts, 1052 published viral clones and other ImmuneACCESS disease sequences. The public reads were quality trimmed at Q25 with fastp and then assembled into clones with MiXCR by TCRdb, keeping productive beta chains. For every CDR3 protein sequence, its rows merge into one entry that carries the most common genes and DNA. The V and J calls follow TCRdb's processing rather than the paper's. The sample data list approximately 150,000 distinct CDR3 sequences, and roughly 95% of these were observed just once. The biggest ten clones account for about 0.086% of the sample.

Peripheral blood CD8+ and CD4+ T cells from healthy donors, Susac syndrome patients and multiple sclerosis patients were profiled using high-throughput TCR beta sequencing. Multiple sclerosis controls were treatment-naive patients with stable or active relapsing-remitting disease fulfilling revised McDonald criteria. CD8+ TEMRA cells were enriched by FACS, while bulk CD8+ and CD4+ T cells were purified by magnetic negative isolation. Blood was collected in EDTA tubes and processed within 24 hours, with PBMCs isolated through density gradient centrifugation. PBMCs destined for TCR sequencing were cryopreserved in liquid nitrogen and later thawed in a 37 °C water bath. The sorted or isolated CD4+, CD8+ and CD8+ TEMRA cells had a purity of 90% or higher.

Recombination connected TRBV12-3 or TRBV12-4 to TRBJ2-6, with the D gene not confidently named. Sequenced sample: CD4+ T cells from PBMCs. This sequence originates from a human donor with multiple sclerosis. At the DNA level, the sequence is TGTGCCAGCAGCTCCTTCTCCGCTGGGGCCAACGTCCTGACTTTC. Translated, this is CASSSFSAGANVLTF.